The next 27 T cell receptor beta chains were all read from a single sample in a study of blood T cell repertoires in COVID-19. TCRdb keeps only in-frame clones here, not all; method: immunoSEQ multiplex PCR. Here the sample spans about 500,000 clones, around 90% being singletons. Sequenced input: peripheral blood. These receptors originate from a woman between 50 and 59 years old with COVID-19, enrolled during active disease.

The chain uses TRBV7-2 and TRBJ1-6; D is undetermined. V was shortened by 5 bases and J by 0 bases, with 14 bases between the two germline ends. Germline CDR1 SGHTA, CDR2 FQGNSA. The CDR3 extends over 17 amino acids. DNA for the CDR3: TGTGCCAGCAGCATTAGCGGGCAGAGCTCCTATAATTCACCCCTCCACTTT. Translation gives CASSISGQSSYNSPLHF.

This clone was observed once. The CDR3 here is CASSPRLAGLTDTQYF. CDR3 nucleotides: TGTGCCAGCAGCCCTCGACTAGCGGGGCTCACAGATACGCAGTATTTT. The V call is TRBV9, the J call TRBJ2-3; 11 nucleotides align to TRBD2. The V segment lost 4 bases and the J segment 2 bases; nucleotides outside the gene matches: 6. Germline assignment: CDR1 SGDLS and CDR2 YYNGEE. The CDR3 length is 16 residues.

This CDR3 reads CASRLGNTIYF. The CDR3 DNA is TGTGCCAGTAGACTTGGAAACACCATATATTTT. This sequence joins TRBV19 and TRBJ1-3; no firm D call. The germline CDR1 and CDR2 sequences are LNHDA and SQIVND (reference sequence). V was trimmed by 6 bases and J by 3 bases, leaving 3 bases between them. The CDR3 runs 11 residues.

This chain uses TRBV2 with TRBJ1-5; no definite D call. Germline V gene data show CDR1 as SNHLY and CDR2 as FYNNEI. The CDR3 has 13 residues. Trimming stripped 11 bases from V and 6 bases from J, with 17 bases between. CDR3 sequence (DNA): TGTGCCGGCCAAGCGGGGAAGAGTCAGCCCCAGCATTTT. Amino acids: CAGQAGKSQPQHF.

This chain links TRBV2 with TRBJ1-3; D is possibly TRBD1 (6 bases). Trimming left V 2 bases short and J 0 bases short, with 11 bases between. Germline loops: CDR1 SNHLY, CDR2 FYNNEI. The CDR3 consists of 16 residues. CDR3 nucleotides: TGTGCCAGCAGTGAATGGGGGCCCGACTCTGGAAACACCATATATTTT. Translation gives CASSEWGPDSGNTIYF. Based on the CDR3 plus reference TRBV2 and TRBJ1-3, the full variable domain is EPEVTQTPSHQVTQMGQEVILRCVPISNHLYFYWYRQILGQKVEFLVSFYNNEISEKSEIFDDQFSVERPDGSNFTLKIRSTKLEDSAMYFCASSEWGPDSGNTIYFGEGSWLTVV.

DNA for the CDR3: TGCAGCGTTGAAGATCCGGGACAGGGTTATGGCTACACCTTC. It yields the protein CSVEDPGQGYGYTF. This sequence joins TRBV29-1 and TRBJ1-2, with 9 nucleotides matching TRBD1. With V trimmed by 0 bases and J by 5 bases, 4 bases remained unmatched. The CDR3 runs 14 residues. Germline-derived CDR1 and CDR2 are SQVTM and ANQGSEA.

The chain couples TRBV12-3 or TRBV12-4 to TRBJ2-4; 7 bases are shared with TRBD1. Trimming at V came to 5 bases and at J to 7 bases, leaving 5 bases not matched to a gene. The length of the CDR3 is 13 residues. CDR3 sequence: CASSRQGWNIQYF. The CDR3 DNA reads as TGTGCCAGCAGTAGACAGGGTTGGAACATTCAGTACTTC.

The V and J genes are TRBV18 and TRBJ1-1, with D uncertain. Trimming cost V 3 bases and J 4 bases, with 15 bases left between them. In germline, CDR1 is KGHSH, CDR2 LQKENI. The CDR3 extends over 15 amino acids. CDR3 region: CASSPGQPGSTEAFF. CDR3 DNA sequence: TGTGCCAGCTCACCTGGTCAGCCCGGGAGCACTGAAGCTTTCTTT.

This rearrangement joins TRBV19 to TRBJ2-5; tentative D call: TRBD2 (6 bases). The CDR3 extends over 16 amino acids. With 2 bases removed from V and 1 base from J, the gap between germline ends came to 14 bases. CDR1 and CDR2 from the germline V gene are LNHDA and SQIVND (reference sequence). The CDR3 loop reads CASSITAYSGQETQYF. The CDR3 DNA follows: TGTGCCAGTAGTATAACCGCCTATAGCGGCCAAGAGACCCAGTACTTC.

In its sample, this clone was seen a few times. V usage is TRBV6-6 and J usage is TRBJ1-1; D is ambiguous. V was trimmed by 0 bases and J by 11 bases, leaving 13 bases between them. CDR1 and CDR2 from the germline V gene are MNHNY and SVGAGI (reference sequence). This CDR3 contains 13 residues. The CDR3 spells CASSYSTPDPAFF. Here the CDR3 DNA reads TGTGCCAGCAGTTACTCAACTCCCGATCCGGCTTTCTTT.

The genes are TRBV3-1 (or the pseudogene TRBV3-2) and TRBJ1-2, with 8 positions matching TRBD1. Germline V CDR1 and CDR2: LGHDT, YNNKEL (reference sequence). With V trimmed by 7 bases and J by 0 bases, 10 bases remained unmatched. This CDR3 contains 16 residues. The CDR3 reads CASTPTGASPNYGYTF. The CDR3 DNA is TGTGCCAGCACCCCGACAGGGGCCAGCCCTAACTATGGCTACACCTTC.

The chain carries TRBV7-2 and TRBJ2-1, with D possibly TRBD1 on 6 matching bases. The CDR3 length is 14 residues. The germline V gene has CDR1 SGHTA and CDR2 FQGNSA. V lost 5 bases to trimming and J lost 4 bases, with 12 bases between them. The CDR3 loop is CASSRHTGYNEQFF. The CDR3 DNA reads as TGTGCCAGCAGCAGACATACAGGGTACAATGAGCAGTTCTTC.

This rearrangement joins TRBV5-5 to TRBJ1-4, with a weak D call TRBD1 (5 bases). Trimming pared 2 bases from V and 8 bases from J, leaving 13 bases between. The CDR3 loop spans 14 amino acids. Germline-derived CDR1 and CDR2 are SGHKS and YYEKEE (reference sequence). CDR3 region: CASSFGGGNEKLFF. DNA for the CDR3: TGTGCCAGCAGCTTTGGGGGAGGGAACGAAAAACTGTTTTTT.

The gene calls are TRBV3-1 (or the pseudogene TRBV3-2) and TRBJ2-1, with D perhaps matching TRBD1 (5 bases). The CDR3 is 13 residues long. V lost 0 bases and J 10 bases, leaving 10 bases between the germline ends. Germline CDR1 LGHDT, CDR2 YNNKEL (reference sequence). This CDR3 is CASSQDGQGEQFF. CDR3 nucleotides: TGTGCCAGCAGCCAAGATGGCCAGGGCGAGCAGTTCTTC.

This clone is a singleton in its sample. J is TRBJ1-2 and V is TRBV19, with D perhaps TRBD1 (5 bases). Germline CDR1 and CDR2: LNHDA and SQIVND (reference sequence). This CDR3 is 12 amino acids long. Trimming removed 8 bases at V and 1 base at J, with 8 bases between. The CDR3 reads CASGQVNYGYTF. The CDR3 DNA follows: TGTGCCAGTGGACAAGTTAACTATGGCTACACCTTC.

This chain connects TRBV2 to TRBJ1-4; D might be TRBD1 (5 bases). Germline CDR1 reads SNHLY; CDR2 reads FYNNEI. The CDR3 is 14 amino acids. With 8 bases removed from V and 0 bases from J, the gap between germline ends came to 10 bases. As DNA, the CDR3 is TGTGCCAGCTGCGACAGTGCAACTAATGAAAAACTGTTTTTT. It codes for CASCDSATNEKLFF.

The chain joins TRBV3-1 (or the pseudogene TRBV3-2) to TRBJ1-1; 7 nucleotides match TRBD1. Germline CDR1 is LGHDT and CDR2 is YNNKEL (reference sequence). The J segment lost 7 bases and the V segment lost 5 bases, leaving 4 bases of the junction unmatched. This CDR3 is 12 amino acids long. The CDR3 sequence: CASSYGQVEAFF. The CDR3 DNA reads TGTGCCAGCAGCTACGGACAGGTTGAAGCTTTCTTT.

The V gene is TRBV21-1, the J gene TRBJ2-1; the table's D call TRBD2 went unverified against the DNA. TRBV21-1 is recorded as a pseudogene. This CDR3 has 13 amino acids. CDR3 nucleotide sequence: TGTGCCAGCAGCTCCCTCCGGGACAATGAGCAGTTCTTC. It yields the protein CASSSLRDNEQFF.

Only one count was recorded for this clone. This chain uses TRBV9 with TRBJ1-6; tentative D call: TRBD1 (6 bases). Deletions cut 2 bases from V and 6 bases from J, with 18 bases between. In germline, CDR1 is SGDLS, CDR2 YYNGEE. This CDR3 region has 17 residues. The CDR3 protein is CASSVSIQTGPNSPLHF. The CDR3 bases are TGTGCCAGCAGCGTTTCGATACAAACAGGGCCTAATTCACCCCTCCACTTT.

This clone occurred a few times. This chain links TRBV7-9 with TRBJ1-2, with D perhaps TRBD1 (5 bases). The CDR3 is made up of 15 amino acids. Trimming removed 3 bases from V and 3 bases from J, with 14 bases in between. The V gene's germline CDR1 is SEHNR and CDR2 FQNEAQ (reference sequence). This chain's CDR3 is CASSFPGLEDYGYTF. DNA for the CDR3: TGTGCCAGCAGCTTCCCAGGGCTCGAGGACTATGGCTACACCTTC.

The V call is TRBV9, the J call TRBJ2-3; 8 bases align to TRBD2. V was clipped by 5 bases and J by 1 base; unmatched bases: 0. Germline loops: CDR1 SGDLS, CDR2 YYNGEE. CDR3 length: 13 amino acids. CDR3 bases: TGTGCCAGCAGGGGACTAGGCACAGATACGCAGTATTTT. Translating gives CASRGLGTDTQYF.

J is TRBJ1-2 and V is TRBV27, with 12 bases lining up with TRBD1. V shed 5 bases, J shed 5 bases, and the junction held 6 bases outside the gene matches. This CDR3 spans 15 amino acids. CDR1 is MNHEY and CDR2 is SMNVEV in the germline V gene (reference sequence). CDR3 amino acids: CASSIGTGGVYGYTF. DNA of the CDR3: TGTGCCAGCAGTATCGGGACAGGGGGCGTTTATGGCTACACCTTC.

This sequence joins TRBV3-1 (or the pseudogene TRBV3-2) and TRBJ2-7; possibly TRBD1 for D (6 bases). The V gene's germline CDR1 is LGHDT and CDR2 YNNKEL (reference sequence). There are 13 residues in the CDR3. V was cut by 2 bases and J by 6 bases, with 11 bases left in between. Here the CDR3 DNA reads TGTGCCAGCAGCCAAACAGGGACGCGCGAGCAGTACTTC. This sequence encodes CASSQTGTREQYF.

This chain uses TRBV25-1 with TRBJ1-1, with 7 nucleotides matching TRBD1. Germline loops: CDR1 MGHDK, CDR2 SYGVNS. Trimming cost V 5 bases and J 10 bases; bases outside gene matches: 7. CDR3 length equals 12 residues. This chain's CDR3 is CASSLHRGGAFF. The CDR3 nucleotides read TGTGCCAGCAGTTTACACAGGGGTGGAGCTTTCTTT.

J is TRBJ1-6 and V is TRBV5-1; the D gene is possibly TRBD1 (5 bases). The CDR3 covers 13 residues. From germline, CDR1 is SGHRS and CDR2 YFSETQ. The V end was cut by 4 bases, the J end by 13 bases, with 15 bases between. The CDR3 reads CASSPGLGSPLHF. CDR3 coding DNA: TGCGCCAGCAGCCCGGGACTGGGGAGTCCCCTCCACTTT.

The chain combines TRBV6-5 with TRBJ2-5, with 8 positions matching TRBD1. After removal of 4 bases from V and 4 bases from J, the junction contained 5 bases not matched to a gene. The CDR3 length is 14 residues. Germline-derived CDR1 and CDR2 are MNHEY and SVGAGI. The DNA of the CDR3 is TGTGCCAGCAGTTCGACAGGGGTCCTAGAGACCCAGTACTTC. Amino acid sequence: CASSSTGVLETQYF.

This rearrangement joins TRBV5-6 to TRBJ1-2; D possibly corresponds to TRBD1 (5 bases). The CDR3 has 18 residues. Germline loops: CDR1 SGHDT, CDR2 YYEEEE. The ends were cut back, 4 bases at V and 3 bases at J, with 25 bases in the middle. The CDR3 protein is CASSKRDFSSLVDYGYTF. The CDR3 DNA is TGTGCCAGCAGCAAACGGGACTTCTCTTCTTTAGTCGACTATGGCTACACCTTC.